This T cell receptor (beta chain) was sequenced for a study of a mutant IDH1 vaccine in newly diagnosed glioma. Sequencing used immunoSEQ multiplex PCR; TCRdb keeps in-frame clones, though not all of them. The profile covers under 65,000 clones, with about 74% appearing a single time and 1.5% to 2% taken by the ten largest. The CDR3 is made up of 12 amino acids. The germline CDR1 and CDR2 sequences are LNHDA and SQIVND (reference sequence). With 5 bases removed from V and 7 bases from J, the gap between germline ends came to 11 bases. Regarding the study as a whole: It seemed that pseudoprogression was not linked to changes in the top peripheral T cell clonotypes.

Concerning this clone: Its antigen is unknown.

Time point here: baseline, week 1 (first vaccination visit). Treatment given: pre-vaccination baseline after standard-of-care therapy. The donor cohort comprised cases of new WHO grade 3 or 4 IDH1-mutant, ATRX-lost astrocytoma. The receptor's source is a woman in her 40s with glioma. The starting material was PBMCs, obtained from a glioma patient treated with radiotherapy, temozolomide or both. This chain links TRBV19 with TRBJ1-1; no definite D call. CDR3 DNA sequence: TGTGCCAGTAGTCCCGGGTTGAATGAAGCTTTCTTT. It encodes CASSPGLNEAFF.